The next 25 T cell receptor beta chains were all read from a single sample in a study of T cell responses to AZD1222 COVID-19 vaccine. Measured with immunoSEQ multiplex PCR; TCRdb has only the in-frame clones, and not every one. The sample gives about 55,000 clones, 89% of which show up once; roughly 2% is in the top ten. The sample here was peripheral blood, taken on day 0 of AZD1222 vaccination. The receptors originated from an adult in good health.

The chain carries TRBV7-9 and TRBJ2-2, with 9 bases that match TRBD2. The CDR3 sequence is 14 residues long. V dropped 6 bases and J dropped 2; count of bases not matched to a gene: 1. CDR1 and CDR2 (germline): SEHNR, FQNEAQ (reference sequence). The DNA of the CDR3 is TGTGCCAGCAGGGGACTAGCTAACACCGGGGAGCTGTTTTTT. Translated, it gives CASRGLANTGELFF.

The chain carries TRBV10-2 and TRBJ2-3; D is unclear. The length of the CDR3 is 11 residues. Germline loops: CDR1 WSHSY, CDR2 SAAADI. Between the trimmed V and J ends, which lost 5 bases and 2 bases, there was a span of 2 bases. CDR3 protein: CASSTTDTQYF. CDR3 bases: TGCGCCAGCAGTACCACAGATACGCAGTATTTT.

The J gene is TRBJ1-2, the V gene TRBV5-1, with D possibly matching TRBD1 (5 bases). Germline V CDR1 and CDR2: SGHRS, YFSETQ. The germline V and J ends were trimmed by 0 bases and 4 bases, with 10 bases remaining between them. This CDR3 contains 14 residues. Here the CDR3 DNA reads TGCGCCAGCAGCTTGGCCCAGGGATTCTATGGCTACACCTTC. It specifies CASSLAQGFYGYTF.

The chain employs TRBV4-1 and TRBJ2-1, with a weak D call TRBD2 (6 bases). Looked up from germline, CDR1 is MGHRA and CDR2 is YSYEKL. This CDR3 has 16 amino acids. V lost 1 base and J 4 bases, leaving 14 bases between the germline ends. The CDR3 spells CASSQGGGTNYNEQFF. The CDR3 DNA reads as TGCGCCAGCAGCCAAGGTGGAGGGACCAATTACAATGAGCAGTTCTTC.

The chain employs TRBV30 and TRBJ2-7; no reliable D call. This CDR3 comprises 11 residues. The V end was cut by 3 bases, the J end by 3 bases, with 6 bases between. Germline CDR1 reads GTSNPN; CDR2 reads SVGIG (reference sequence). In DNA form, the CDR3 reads TGTGCCTGGAGGGGTCTCTACGAGCAGTACTTC. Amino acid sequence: CAWRGLYEQYF.

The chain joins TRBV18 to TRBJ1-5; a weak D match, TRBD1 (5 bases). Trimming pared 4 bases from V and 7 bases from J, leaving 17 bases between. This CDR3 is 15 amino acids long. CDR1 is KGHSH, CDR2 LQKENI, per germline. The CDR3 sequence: CASSLGVGGGQPQHF. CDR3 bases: TGTGCCAGCTCACTTGGGGTTGGCGGGGGACAGCCCCAGCATTTT.

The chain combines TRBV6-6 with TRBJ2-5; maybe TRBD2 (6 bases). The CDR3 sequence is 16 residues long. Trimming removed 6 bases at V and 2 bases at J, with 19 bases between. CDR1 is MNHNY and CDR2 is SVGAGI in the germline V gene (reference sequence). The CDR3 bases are TGTGCCAGCAGCCGCCTTGGGACTCCGACTCAAGAGACCCAGTACTTC. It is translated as CASSRLGTPTQETQYF.

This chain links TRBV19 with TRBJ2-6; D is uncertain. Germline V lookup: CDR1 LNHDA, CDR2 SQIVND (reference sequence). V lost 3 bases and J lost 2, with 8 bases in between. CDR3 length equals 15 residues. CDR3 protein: CASSMVVAGANVLTF. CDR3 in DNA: TGTGCCAGTAGTATGGTTGTGGCTGGGGCCAACGTCCTGACTTTC.

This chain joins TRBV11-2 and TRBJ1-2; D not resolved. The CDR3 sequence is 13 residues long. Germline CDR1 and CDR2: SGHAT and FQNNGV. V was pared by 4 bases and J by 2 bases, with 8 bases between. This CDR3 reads CASSSDLNYGYTF. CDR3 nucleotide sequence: TGTGCCAGCAGCTCGGACCTAAACTATGGCTACACCTTC.

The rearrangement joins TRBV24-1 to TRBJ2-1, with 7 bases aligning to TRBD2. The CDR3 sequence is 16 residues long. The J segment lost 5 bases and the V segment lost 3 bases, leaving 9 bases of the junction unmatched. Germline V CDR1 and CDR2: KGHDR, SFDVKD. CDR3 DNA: TGTGCCACCAGTGATCCCATGGGACTATTTAACAATGAGCAGTTCTTC. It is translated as CATSDPMGLFNNEQFF.

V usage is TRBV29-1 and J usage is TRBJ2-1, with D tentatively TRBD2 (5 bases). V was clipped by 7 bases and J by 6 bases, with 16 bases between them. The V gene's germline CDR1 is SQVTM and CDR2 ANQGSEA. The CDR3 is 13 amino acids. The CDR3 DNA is TGCAGCGCCGATAAGGGCCTAGCCAATGAGCAGTTCTTC. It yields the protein CSADKGLANEQFF.

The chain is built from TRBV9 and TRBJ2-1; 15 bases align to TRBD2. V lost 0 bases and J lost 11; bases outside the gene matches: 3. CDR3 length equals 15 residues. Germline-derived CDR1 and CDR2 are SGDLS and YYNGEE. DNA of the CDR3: TGTGCCAGCAGCGTAGGTGGACTAGCGGGAGGGAAGCAGTTCTTC. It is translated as CASSVGGLAGGKQFF.

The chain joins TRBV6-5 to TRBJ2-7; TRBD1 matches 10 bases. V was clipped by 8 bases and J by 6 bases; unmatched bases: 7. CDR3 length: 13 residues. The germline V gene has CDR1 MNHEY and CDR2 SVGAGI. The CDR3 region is CASGWDRGSEQYF. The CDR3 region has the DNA TGTGCCAGCGGATGGGACAGGGGTTCCGAGCAGTACTTC.

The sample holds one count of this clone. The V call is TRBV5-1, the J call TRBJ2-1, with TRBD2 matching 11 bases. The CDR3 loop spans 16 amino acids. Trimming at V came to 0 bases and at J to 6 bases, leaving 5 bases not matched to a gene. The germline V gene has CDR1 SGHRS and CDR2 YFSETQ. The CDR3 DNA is TGCGCCAGCAGCTTGGTCCCCGGGACTAGCGGCAATGAGCAGTTCTTC. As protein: CASSLVPGTSGNEQFF.

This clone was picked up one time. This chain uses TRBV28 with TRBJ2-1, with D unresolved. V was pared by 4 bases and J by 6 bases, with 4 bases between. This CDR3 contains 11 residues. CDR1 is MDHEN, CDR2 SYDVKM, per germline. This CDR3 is CASSSPNEQFF. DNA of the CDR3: TGTGCCAGCAGTTCCCCCAATGAGCAGTTCTTC.

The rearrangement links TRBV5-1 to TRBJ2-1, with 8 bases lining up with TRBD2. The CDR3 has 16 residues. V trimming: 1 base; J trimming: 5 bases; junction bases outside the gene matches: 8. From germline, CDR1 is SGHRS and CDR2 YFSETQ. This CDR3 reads CASSLLPSGLHNEQFF. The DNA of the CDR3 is TGCGCCAGCAGCTTGCTACCTAGCGGGCTGCACAATGAGCAGTTCTTC. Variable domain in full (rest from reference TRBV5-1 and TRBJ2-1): KAGVTQTPRYLIKTRGQQVTLSCSPISGHRSVSWYQQTPGQGLQFLFEYFSETQRNKGNFPGRFSGRQFSNSRSEMNVSTLELGDSALYLCASSLLPSGLHNEQFFGPGTRLTVL.

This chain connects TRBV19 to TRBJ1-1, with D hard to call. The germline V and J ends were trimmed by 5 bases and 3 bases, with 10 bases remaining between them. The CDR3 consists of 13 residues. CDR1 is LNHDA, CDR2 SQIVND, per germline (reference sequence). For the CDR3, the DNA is TGTGCCAGTAGTCCGCTCTTGGACACTGAAGCTTTCTTT. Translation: CASSPLLDTEAFF.

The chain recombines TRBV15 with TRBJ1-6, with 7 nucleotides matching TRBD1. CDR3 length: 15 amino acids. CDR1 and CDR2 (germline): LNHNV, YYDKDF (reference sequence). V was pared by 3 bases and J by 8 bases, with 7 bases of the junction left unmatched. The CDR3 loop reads CATSREGARDSPLHF. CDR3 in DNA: TGTGCCACCAGCAGGGAGGGGGCGCGGGATTCACCCCTCCACTTT.

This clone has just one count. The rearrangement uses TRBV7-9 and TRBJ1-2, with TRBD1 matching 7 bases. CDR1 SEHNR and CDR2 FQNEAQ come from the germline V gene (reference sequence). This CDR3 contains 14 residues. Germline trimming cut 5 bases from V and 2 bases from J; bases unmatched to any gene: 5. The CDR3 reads CASSEQGVNYGYTF. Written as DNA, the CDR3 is TGTGCCAGCAGCGAGCAGGGGGTGAACTATGGCTACACCTTC.

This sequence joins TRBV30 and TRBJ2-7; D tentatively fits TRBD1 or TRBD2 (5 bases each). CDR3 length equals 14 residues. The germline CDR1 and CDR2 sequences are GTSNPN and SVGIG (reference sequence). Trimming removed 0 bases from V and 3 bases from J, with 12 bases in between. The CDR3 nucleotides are TGTGCCTGGAGTGTACGGGGCAGGGTCTACGAGCAGTACTTC. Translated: CAWSVRGRVYEQYF.

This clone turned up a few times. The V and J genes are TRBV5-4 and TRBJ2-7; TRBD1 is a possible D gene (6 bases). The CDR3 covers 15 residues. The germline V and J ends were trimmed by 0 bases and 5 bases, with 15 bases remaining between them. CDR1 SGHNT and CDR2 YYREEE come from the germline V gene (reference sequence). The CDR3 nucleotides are TGTGCCAGCAGCTTGGAGCCAGGGGTGGGCCACGAGCAGTACTTC. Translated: CASSLEPGVGHEQYF.

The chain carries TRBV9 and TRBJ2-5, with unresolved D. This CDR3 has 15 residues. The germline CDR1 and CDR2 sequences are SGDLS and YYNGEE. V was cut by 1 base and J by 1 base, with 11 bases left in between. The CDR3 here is CASSVSGGAQETQYF. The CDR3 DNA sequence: TGTGCCAGCAGCGTAAGTGGTGGAGCCCAAGAGACCCAGTACTTC.

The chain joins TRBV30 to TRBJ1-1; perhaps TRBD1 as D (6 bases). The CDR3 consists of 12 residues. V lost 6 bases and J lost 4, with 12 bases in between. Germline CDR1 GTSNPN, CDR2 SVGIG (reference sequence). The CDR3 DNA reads TGTGCCTGTAGTCAGGGGTCCACTGAAGCTTTCTTT. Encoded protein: CACSQGSTEAFF.

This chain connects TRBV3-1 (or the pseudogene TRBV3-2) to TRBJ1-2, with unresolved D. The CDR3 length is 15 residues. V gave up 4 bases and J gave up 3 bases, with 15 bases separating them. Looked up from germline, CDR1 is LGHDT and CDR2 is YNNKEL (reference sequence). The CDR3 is CASSPTSTPDYGYTF. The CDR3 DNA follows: TGTGCCAGCAGCCCAACATCGACGCCGGACTATGGCTACACCTTC.

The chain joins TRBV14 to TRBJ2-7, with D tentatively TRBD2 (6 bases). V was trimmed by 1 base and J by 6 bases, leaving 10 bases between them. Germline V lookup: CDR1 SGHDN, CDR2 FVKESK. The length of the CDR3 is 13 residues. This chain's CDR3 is CASSQVGAGEQYF. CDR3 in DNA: TGTGCCAGCAGCCAAGTTGGAGCGGGCGAGCAGTACTTC.